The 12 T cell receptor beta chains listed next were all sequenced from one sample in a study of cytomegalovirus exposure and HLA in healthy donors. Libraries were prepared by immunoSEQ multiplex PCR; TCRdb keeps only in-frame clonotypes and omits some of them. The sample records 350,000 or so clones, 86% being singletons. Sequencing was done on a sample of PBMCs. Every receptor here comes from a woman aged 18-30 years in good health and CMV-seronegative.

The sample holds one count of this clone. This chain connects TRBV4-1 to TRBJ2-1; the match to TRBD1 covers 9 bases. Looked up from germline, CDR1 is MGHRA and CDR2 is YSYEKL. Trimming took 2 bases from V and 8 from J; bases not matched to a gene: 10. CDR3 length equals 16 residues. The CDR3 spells CASSQWADRGLDEQFF. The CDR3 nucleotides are TGCGCCAGCAGCCAATGGGCGGACAGGGGCCTGGATGAGCAGTTCTTC.

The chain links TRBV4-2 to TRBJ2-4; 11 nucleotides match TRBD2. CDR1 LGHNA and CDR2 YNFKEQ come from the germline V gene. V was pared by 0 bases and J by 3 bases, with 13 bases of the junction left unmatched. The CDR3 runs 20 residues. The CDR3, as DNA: TGTGCCAGCAGCCAAGATCTTGGGACTAGCGGCTGGATCGGCAAAAACATTCAGTACTTC. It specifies CASSQDLGTSGWIGKNIQYF.

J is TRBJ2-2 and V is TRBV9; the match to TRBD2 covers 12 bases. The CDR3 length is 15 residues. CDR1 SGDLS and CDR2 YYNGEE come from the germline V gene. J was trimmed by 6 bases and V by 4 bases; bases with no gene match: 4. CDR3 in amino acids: CASSPTSGSAGELFF. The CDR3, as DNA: TGTGCCAGCAGCCCGACTAGCGGGAGCGCCGGGGAGCTGTTTTTT.

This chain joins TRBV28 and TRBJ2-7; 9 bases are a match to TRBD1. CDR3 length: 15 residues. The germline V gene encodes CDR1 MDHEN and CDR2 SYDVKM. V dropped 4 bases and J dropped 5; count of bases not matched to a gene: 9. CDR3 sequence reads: CASSWETGGGHEQYF. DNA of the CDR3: TGTGCCAGCAGTTGGGAGACAGGGGGAGGTCACGAGCAGTACTTC.

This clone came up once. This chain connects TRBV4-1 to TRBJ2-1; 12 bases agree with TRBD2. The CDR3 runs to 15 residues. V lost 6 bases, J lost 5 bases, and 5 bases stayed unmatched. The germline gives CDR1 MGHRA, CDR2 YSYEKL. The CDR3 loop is CASRLAGGLHNEQFF. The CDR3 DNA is TGCGCCAGCAGACTAGCGGGAGGTCTCCACAATGAGCAGTTCTTC.

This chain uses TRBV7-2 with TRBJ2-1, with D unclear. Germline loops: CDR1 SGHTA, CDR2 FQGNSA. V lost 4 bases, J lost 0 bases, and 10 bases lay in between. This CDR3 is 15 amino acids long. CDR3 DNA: TGTGCCAGCAGCTCCCAGGTAAGCTCCTACAATGAGCAGTTCTTC. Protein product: CASSSQVSSYNEQFF.

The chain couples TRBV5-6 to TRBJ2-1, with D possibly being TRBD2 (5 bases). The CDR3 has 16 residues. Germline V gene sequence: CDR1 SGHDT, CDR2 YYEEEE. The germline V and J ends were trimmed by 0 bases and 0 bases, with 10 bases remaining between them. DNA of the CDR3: TGTGCCAGCAGCTTGGAGACTACCGGCTCCTACAATGAGCAGTTCTTC. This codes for CASSLETTGSYNEQFF.

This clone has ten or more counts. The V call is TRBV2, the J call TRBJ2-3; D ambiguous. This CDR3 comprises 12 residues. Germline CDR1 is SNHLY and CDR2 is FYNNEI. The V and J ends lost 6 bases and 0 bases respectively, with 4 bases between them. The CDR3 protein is CASSVSTDTQYF. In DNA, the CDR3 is TGTGCCAGCAGCGTTAGCACAGATACGCAGTATTTT.

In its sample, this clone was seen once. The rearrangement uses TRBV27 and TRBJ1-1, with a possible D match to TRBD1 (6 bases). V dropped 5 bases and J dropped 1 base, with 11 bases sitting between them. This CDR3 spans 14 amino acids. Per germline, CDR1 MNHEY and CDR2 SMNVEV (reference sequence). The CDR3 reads CASSPGTKNTEAFF. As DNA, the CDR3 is TGTGCCAGCAGTCCCGGGACAAAGAACACTGAAGCTTTCTTT.

The CDR3 DNA is TGTGCCAGCAGTGTTCCGAACATTCAGTACTTC. As protein: CASSVPNIQYF. The V and J genes are TRBV25-1 and TRBJ2-4; no clear D. The CDR3 totals 11 residues. Between the trimmed V and J ends, which lost 4 bases and 7 bases, there was a span of 5 bases. Germline V CDR1 and CDR2: MGHDK, SYGVNS.

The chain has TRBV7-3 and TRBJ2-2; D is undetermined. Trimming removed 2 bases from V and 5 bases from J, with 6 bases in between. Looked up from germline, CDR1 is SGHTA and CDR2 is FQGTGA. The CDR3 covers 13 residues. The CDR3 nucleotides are TGTGCCAGCAGCTTAGGCAGTACCGGGGAGCTGTTTTTT. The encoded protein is CASSLGSTGELFF.

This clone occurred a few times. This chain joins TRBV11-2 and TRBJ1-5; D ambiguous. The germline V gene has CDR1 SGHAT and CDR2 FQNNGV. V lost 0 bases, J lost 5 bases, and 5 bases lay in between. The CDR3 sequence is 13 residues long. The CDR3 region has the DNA TGTGCCAGCAGCTTAGATCGGGATCAGCCCCAGCATTTT. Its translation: CASSLDRDQPQHF.